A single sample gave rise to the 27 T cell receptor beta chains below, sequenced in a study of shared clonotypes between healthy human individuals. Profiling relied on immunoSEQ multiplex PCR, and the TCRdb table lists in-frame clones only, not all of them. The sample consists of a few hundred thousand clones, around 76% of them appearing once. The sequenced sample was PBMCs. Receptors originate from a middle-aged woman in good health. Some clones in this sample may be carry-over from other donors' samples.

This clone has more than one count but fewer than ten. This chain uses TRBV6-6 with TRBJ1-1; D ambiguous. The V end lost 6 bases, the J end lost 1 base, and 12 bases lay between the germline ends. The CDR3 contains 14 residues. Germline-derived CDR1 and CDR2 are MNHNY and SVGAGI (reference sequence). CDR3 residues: CASRLREGNTEAFF. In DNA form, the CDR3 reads TGTGCCAGCAGACTGAGGGAGGGGAACACTGAAGCTTTCTTT.

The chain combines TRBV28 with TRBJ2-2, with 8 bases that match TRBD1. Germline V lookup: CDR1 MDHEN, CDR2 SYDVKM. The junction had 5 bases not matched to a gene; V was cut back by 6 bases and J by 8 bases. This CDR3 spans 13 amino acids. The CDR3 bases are TGTGCCAGCAGAGCAGGGGGCATGGGGGAGCTGTTTTTT. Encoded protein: CASRAGGMGELFF.

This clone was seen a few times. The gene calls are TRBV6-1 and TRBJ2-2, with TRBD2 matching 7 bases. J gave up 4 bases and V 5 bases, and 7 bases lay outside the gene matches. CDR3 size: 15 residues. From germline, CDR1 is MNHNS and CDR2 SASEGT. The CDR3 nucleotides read TGTGCCAGCAGTACACCGGGACTATTCACCGGGGAGCTGTTTTTT. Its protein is CASSTPGLFTGELFF.

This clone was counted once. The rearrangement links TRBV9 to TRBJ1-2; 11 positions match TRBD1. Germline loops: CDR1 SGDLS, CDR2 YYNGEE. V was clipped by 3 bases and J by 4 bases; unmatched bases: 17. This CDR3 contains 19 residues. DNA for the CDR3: TGTGCCAGCAGCGCCCAGCCATGGACAGGGGGCGAAGTAATCTATGGCTACACCTTC. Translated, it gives CASSAQPWTGGEVIYGYTF.

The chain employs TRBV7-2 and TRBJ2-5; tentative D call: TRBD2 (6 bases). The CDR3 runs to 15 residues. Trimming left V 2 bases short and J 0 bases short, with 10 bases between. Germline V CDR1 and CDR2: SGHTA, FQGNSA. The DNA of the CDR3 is TGTGCCAGCAGCTTAAACGGAGGGTACCAAGAGACCCAGTACTTC. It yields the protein CASSLNGGYQETQYF.

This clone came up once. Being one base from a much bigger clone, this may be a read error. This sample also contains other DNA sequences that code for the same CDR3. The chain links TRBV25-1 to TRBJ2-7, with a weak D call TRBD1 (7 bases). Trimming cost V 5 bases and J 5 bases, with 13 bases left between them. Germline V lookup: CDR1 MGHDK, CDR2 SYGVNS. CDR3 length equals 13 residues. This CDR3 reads CASSPGGSNEQYF. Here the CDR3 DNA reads TGTGCCAGCAGTCCAGGGGGGTCTAACGAGCAGTACTTC.

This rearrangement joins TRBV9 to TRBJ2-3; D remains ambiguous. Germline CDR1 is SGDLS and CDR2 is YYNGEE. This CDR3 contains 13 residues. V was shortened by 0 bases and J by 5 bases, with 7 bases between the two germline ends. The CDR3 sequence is CASSVVNRDTQYF. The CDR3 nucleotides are TGTGCCAGCAGCGTAGTCAATAGAGATACGCAGTATTTT.

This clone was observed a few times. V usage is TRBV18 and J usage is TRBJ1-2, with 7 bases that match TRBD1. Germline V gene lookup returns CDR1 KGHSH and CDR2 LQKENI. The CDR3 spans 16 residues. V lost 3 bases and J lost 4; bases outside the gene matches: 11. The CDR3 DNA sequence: TGTGCCAGCTCACCGCCAACAGGGGATGGGGTCTATGGCTACACCTTC. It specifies CASSPPTGDGVYGYTF.

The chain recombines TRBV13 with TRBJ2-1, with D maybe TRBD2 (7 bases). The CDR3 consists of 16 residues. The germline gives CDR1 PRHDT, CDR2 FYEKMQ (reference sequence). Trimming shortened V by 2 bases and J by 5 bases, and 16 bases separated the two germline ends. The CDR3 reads CASSLSWGGGNNEQFF. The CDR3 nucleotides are TGTGCCAGCAGCTTAAGTTGGGGAGGGGGAAACAATGAGCAGTTCTTC.

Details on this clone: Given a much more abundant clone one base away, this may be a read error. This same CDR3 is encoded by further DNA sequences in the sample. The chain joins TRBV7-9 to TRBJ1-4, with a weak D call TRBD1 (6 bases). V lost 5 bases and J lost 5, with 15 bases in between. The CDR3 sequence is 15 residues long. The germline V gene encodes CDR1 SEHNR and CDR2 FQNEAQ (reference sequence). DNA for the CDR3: TGTGCCAGCAGCCTAGTAGGGCAGGGGAATGAAAAACTGTTTTTT. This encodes CASSLVGQGNEKLFF.

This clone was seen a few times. CDR3 nucleotides: TGTGCCAGCAGCCAGTTAGGAGACAGGGTCTACGAGCAGTACTTC. Translation gives CASSQLGDRVYEQYF. V and J are TRBV4-2 and TRBJ2-5; 7 nucleotides line up with TRBD1. The closer fit of TRBJ2-7 to the DNA end suggests the J call may be wrong. Germline V gives CDR1 LGHNA, CDR2 YNFKEQ. The CDR3 spans 15 residues.

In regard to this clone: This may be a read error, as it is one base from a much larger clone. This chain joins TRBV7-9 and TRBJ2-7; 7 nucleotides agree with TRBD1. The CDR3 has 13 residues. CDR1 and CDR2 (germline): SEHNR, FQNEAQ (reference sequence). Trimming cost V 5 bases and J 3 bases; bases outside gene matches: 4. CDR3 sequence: CASSRDRDYEQYF. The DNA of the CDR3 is TGTGCCAGCAGCCGTGACAGGGACTACGAGCAGTACTTC.

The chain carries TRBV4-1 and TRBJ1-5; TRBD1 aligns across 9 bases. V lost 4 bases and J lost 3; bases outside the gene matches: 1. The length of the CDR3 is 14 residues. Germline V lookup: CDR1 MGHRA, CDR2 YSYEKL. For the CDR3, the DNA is TGCGCCAGCAGCCGGACAGGGGCCAATCAGCCCCAGCATTTT. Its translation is CASSRTGANQPQHF.

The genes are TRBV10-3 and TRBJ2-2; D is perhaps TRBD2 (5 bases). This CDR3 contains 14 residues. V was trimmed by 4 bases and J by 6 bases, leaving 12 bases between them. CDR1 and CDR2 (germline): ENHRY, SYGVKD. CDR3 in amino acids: CAISGRKEAGELFF. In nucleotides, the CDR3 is TGTGCCATCAGTGGGAGAAAGGAGGCCGGGGAGCTGTTTTTT.

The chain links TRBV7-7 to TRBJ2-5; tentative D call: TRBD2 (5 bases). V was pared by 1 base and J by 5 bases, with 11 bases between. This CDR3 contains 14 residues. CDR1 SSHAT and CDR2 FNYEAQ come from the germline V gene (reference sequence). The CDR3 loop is CASSLGVALETQYF. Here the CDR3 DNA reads TGTGCCAGCAGCTTAGGGGTAGCGCTGGAGACCCAGTACTTC.

CDR3: CASSPGGLSSYEQYF. The CDR3 DNA follows: TGTGCCAGCTCCCCCGGCGGACTTAGCTCCTACGAGCAGTACTTC. V is TRBV18 and J is TRBJ2-7, with TRBD2 as a possible D gene (5 bases). Germline V gives CDR1 KGHSH, CDR2 LQKENI. CDR3 length equals 15 residues. V lost 6 bases, J lost 0 bases, and 15 bases lay in between.

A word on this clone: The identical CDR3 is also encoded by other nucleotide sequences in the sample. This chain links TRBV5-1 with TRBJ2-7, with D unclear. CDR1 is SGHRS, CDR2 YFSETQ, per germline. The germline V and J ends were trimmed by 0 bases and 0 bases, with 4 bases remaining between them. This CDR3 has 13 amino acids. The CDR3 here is CASSLEGSYEQYF. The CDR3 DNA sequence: TGCGCCAGCAGCTTGGAGGGCTCCTACGAGCAGTACTTC.

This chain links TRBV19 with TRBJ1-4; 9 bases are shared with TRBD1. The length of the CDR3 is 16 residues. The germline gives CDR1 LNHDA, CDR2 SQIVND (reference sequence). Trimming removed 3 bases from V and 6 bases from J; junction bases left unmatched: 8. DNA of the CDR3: TGTGCCAGTAGTATGGTGGGACAGGGCGGTGATGAAAAACTGTTTTTT. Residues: CASSMVGQGGDEKLFF.

The DNA for the CDR3 is TGTGCCAGCAGCCAGGCGGGGTCCTACGAGCAGTACTTC. This codes for CASSQAGSYEQYF. The rearrangement uses TRBV14 and TRBJ2-7; tentative D call: TRBD2 (6 bases). The CDR3 has 13 amino acids. Germline V lookup: CDR1 SGHDN, CDR2 FVKESK. Trimming left V 3 bases short and J 1 base short, with 7 bases between.

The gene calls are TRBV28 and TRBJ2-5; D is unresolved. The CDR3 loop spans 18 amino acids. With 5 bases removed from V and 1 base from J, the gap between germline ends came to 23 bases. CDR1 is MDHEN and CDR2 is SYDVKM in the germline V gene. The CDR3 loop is CASSPFRRRTLTQETQYF. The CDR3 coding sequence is TGTGCCAGCAGTCCATTTAGAAGACGGACCTTAACCCAAGAGACCCAGTACTTC.

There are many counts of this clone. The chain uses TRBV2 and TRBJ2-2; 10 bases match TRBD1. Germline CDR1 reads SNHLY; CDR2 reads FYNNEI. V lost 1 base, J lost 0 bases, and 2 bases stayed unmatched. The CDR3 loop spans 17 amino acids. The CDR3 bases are TGTGCCAGCAGTGAAGAGGGGACAGGGGCGAACACCGGGGAGCTGTTTTTT. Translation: CASSEEGTGANTGELFF.

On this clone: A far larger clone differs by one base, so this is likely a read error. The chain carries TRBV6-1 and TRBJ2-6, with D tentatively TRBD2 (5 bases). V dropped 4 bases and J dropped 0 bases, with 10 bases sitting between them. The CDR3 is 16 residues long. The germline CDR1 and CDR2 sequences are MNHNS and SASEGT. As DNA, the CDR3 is TGTGCCAGCAGTGGATTGGACTTCTCTGGGGCCAACGTCCTGACTTTC. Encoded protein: CASSGLDFSGANVLTF.

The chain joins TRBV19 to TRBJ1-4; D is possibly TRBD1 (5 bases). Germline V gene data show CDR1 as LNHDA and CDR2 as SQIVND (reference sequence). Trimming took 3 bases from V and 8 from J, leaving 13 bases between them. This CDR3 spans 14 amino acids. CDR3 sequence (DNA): TGTGCCAGTAGTATGGTACAGGTGGGGGAAAAACTGTTTTTT. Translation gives CASSMVQVGEKLFF.

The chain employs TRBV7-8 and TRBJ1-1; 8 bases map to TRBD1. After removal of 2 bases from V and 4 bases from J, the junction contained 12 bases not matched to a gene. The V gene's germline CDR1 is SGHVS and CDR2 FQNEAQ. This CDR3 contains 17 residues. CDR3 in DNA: TGTGCCAGCAGCTTAACAGGGGCAGGGGGCGGTTTCACTGAAGCTTTCTTT. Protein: CASSLTGAGGGFTEAFF.

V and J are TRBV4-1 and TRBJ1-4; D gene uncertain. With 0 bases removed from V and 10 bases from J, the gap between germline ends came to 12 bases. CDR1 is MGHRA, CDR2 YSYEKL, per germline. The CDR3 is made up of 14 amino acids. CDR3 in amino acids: CASSQDVGFGKLFF. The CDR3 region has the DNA TGCGCCAGCAGCCAAGACGTGGGGTTCGGAAAACTGTTTTTT.

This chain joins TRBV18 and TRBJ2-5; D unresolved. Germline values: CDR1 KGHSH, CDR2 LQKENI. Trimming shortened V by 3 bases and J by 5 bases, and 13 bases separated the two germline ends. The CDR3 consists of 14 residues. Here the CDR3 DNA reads TGTGCCAGCTCACCGACTCCTCAAAGCGAGACCCAGTACTTC. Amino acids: CASSPTPQSETQYF.

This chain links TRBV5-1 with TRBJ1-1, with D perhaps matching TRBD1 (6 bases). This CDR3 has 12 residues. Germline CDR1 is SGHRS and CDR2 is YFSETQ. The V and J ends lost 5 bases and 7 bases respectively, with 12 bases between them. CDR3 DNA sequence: TGCGCCAGCAGGGGTACAGGGAATGAAGCTTTCTTT. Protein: CASRGTGNEAFF.